The 10 T cell receptor beta chains reported below all come from one sample, sequenced in a study of spatial heterogeneity in lung cancer. Study-level results: Tumor mutation counts were tracked by expanded intratumoral alpha and beta TCR counts.

These receptors' targets are unknown. TCRdb reprocessed the 5' RACE reads via MiXCR and lists one record per CDR3 protein. The sample carries 20,000 to 30,000 distinct CDR3 sequences, approximately 8.8% recorded once. Time point here: sample taken at primary tumor resection. Sequenced material: lung tumor tissue, taken at surgery. The receptors derive from a male donor with early-stage non-small cell lung cancer.

This clonotype was observed many times. The chain uses TRBV12-3 or TRBV12-4 and TRBJ1-5; D uncertain. V lost 1 base and J 0 bases, leaving 4 bases between the germline ends. This CDR3 has 14 residues. CDR3 loop: CASSLGGSNQPQHF. CDR3 nucleotide sequence: TGTGCCAGCAGTTTAGGGGGTAGCAATCAGCCCCAGCATTTT.

In its sample, this clonotype was seen many times. The chain couples TRBV11-2 to TRBJ1-1; D remains ambiguous. This CDR3 region has 13 residues. Germline loops: CDR1 SGHAT, CDR2 FQNNGV. V was pared by 2 bases and J by 7 bases, with 11 bases between. The CDR3 sequence: CASSLQRGVEAFF. CDR3 DNA sequence: TGTGCCAGCAGCTTACAGCGGGGAGTTGAAGCTTTCTTT.

This clonotype occurred many times. The V gene is TRBV28, the J gene TRBJ1-5; D is perhaps TRBD1 (5 bases). CDR3 length equals 15 residues. V shed 3 bases and J shed 4 bases, with 13 bases lying between them. Germline values: CDR1 MDHEN, CDR2 SYDVKM. DNA of the CDR3: TGTGCCAGCAGTTTTTCCCCAGGGTCTAATCAGCCCCAGCATTTT. The encoded protein is CASSFSPGSNQPQHF.

V is TRBV6-2 or TRBV6-3 and J is TRBJ2-7, with TRBD1 identical over 7 bases. V dropped 2 bases and J dropped 0; count of bases not matched to a gene: 13. The length of the CDR3 is 18 residues. Looked up from germline, CDR1 is MNHEY and CDR2 is SVGEGT. The CDR3 bases are TGTGCCAGCAGTTACCCTTCCCGGACAGGCCCGAGCTCCTACGAGCAGTACTTC. It is translated as CASSYPSRTGPSSYEQYF.

This clonotype has only a few counts. The chain recombines TRBV28 with TRBJ1-4; 9 bases are shared with TRBD1. From germline, CDR1 is MDHEN and CDR2 SYDVKM. CDR3 length: 15 amino acids. V shed 3 bases and J 3 bases; nucleotides not matched to a gene: 2. The CDR3 nucleotides are TGTGCCAGCAGTTTTGGGACAGGGCCTAATGAAAAACTGTTTTTT. This gives the protein CASSFGTGPNEKLFF.

This clonotype was found many times. V usage is TRBV12-5 and J usage is TRBJ2-1; TRBD1 agrees at 10 bases. V dropped 6 bases and J dropped 4; count of bases not matched to a gene: 3. CDR3 size: 14 residues. Looked up from germline, CDR1 is LGHNT and CDR2 is FRNRAP. As DNA, the CDR3 is TGTGCTAGTGGCCTGGGACAGGGGTACAATGAGCAGTTCTTC. Its translation is CASGLGQGYNEQFF.

This chain links TRBV9 with TRBJ1-6, with D perhaps matching TRBD1 (5 bases). The CDR3 has 15 residues. From germline, CDR1 is SGDLS and CDR2 YYNGEE. V gave up 0 bases and J gave up 8 bases, with 12 bases separating them. CDR3 loop: CASSVGLGADSPLHF. CDR3 bases: TGTGCCAGCAGCGTAGGGTTAGGGGCGGATTCACCCCTCCACTTT. The variable domain in full, with the rest retrieved from reference TRBV9 and TRBJ1-6, is DSGVTQTPKHLITATGQRVTLRCSPRSGDLSVYWYQQSLDQGLQFLIQYYNGEERAKGNILERFSAQQFPDLHSELNLSSLELGDSALYFCASSVGLGADSPLHFGNGTRLTVT.

In this sample, this clonotype turned up many times. V is TRBV2 and J is TRBJ2-1, with TRBD1 matching 7 bases. CDR1 is SNHLY, CDR2 FYNNEI, per germline. The trim removed 5 bases at V and 14 bases at J, leaving 9 bases unmatched. CDR3 length equals 12 residues. CDR3 sequence reads: CASSRGTAPEFF. The DNA for the CDR3 is TGTGCCAGCAGTAGAGGGACAGCCCCGGAGTTCTTC.

This clonotype was detected ten times or more. V usage is TRBV4-3 and J usage is TRBJ2-5, with D possibly being TRBD2 (5 bases). V shed 0 bases and J shed 2 bases, with 10 bases lying between them. The CDR3 loop spans 15 amino acids. The germline CDR1 and CDR2 sequences are LGHNA and YSLEER. DNA of the CDR3: TGCGCCAGCAGCCAAGACCCCCGAGGGCAAGAGACCCAGTACTTC. Amino acids: CASSQDPRGQETQYF.

This clonotype showed up many times. The chain carries TRBV12-3 or TRBV12-4 and TRBJ1-1; D might be TRBD1 (6 bases). The CDR3 covers 10 residues. Trimming took 9 bases from V and 7 from J, leaving 9 bases between them. The CDR3 DNA reads TGTGCCAGTTCAGGGGTTGAAGCTTTCTTT. This sequence encodes CASSGVEAFF.